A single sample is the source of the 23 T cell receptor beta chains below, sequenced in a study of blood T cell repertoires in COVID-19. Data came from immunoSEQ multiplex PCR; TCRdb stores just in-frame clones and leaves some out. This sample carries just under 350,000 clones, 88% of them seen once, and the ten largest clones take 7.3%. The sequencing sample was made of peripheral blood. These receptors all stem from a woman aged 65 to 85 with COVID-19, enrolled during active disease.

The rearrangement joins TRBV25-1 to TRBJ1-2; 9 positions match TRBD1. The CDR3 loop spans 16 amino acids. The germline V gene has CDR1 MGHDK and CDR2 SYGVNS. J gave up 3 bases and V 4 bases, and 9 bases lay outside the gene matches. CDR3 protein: CASSGLTGGAHYGYTF. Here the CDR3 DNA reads TGTGCCAGCAGTGGACTTACAGGGGGCGCCCACTATGGCTACACCTTC.

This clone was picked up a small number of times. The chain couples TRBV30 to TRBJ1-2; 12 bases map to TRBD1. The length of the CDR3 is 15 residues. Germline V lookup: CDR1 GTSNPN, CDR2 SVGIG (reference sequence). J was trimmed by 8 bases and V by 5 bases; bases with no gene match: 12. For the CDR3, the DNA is TGTGCCTGGTCCGGGACAGGGGGCGCTTTTGAAGGCTACACCTTC. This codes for CAWSGTGGAFEGYTF.

CDR3 sequence reads: CAWSRWAGGTQYF. In DNA form, the CDR3 reads TGTGCCTGGAGTAGATGGGCCGGGGGGACCCAGTACTTC. The V gene is TRBV30, the J gene TRBJ2-5; D is perhaps TRBD2 (6 bases). V lost 2 bases and J lost 7, with 14 bases in between. Germline V CDR1 and CDR2: GTSNPN, SVGIG (reference sequence). This CDR3 spans 13 amino acids.

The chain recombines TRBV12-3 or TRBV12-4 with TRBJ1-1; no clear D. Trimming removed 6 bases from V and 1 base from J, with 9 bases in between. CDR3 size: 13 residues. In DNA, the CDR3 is TGTGCCAGCAGATTAAACACGAACACTGAAGCTTTCTTT. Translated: CASRLNTNTEAFF.

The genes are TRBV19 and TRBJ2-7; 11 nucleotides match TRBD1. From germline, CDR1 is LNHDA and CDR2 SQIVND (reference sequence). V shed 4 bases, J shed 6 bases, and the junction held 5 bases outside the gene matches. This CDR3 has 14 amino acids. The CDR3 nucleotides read TGTGCCAGTAGTACGGGACAGGGGGTAAGCGAGCAGTACTTC. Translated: CASSTGQGVSEQYF.

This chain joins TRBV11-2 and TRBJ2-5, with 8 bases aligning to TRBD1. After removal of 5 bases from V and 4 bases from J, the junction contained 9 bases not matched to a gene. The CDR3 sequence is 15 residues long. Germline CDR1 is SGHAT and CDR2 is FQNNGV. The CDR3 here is CASSTGGTVRETQYF. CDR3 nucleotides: TGTGCCAGCAGCACAGGGGGAACCGTCCGAGAGACCCAGTACTTC.

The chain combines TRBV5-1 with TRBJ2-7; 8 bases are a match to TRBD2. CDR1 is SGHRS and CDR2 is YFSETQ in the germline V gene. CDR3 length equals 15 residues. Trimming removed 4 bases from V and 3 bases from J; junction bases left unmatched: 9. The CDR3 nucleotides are TGCGCCAGCAGCCTCCGGGTAGCGGGGAACTACGAGCAGTACTTC. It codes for CASSLRVAGNYEQYF.

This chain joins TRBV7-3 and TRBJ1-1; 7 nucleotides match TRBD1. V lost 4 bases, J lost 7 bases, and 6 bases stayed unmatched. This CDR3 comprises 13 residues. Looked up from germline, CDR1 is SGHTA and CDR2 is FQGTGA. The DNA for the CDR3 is TGTGCCAGCAGCTCTACCCGGGACAGTGAAGCTTTCTTT. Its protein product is CASSSTRDSEAFF.

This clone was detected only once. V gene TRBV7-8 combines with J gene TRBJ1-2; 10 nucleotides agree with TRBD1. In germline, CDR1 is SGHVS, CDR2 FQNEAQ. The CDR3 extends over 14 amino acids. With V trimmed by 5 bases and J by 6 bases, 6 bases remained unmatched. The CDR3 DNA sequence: TGTGCCAGCAGCGTAACTGGACAGGGGGATGGCTACACCTTC. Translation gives CASSVTGQGDGYTF.

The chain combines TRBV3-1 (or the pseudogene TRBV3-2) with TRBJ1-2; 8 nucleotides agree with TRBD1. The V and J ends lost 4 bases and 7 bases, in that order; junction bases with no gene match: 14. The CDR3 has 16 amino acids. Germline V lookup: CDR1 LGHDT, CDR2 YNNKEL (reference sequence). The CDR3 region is CASSPTPPGGAFGYTF. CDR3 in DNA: TGTGCCAGCAGCCCGACACCCCCAGGGGGCGCGTTTGGCTACACCTTC.

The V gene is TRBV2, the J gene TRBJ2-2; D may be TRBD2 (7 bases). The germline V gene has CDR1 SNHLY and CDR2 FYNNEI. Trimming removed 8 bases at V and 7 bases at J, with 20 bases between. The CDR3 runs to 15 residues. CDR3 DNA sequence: TGTGCCAGCGGCCGAGGGGGGGCGCAAGACGGGGAGCTGTTTTTT. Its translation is CASGRGGAQDGELFF.

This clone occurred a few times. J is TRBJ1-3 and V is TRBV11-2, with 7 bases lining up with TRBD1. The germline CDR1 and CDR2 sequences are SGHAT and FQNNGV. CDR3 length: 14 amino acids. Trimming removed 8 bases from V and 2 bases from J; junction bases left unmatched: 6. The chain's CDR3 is CASDREEAGNTIYF. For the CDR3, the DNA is TGTGCCAGCGACAGGGAGGAAGCTGGAAACACCATATATTTT. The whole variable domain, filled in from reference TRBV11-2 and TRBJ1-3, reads EAGVAQSPRYKIIEKRQSVAFWCNPISGHATLYWYQQILGQGPKLLIQFQNNGVVDDSQLPKDRFSAERLKGVDSTLKIQPAKLEDSAVYLCASDREEAGNTIYFGEGSWLTVV.

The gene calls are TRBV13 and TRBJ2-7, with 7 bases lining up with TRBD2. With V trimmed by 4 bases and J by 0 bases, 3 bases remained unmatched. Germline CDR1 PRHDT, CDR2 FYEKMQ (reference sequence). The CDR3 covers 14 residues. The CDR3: CASSSRDYSYEQYF. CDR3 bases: TGTGCCAGCAGCTCCCGGGACTACTCCTACGAGCAGTACTTC.

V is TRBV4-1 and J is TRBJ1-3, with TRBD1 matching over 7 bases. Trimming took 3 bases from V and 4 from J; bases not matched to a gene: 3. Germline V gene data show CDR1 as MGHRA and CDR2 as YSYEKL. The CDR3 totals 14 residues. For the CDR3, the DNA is TGCGCCAGCAGCCAGTTGGGACAGGGAAACACCATATATTTT. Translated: CASSQLGQGNTIYF.

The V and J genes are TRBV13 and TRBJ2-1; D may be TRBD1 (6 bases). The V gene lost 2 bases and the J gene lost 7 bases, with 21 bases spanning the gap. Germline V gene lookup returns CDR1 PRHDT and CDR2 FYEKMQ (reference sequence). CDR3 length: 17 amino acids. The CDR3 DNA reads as TGTGCCAGCAGCTTAACTGCCTGGGCAGGGGTTCGGAATGAGCAGTTCTTC. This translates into CASSLTAWAGVRNEQFF.

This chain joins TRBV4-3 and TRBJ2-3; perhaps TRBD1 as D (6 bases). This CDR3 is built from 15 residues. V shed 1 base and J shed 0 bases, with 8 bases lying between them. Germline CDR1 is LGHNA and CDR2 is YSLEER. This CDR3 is CASSQVGASTDTQYF. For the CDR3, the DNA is TGCGCCAGCAGCCAAGTGGGGGCCAGCACAGATACGCAGTATTTT.

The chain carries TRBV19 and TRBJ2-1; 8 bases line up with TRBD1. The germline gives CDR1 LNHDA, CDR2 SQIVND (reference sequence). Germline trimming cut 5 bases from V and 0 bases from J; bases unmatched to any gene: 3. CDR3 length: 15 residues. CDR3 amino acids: CASSETGGSYNEQFF. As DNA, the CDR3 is TGTGCCAGTAGTGAAACAGGGGGCTCCTACAATGAGCAGTTCTTC.

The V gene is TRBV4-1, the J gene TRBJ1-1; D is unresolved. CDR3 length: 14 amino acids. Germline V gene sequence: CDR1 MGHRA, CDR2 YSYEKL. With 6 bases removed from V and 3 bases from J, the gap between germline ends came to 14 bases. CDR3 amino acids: CASRRTLGDTEAFF. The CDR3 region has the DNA TGCGCCAGCAGGAGGACGCTCGGGGACACTGAAGCTTTCTTT.

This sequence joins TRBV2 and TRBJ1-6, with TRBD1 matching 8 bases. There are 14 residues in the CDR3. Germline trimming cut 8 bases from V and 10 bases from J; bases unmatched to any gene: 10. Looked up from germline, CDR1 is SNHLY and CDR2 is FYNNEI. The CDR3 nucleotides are TGTGCCAGCTGGGTGGGGACAGGTCCCTCACCCCTCCACTTT. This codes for CASWVGTGPSPLHF.

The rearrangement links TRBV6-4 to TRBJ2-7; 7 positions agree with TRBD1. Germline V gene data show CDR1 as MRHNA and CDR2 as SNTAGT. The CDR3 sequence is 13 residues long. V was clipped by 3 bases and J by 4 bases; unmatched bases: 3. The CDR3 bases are TGTGCCAGCAGTGAAGAACAGGGGTACGAGCAGTACTTC. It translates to CASSEEQGYEQYF.

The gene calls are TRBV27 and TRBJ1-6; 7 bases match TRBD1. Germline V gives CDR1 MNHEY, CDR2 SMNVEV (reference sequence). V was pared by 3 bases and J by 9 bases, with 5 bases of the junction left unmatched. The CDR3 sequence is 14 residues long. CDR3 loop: CASSLTGLGSPLHF. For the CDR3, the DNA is TGTGCCAGCAGTTTGACAGGGTTAGGTTCACCCCTCCACTTT.

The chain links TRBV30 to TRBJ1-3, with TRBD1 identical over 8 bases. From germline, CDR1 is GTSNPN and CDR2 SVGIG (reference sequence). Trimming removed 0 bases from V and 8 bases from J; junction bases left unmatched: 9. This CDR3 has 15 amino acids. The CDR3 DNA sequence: TGTGCCTGGAGTGTAAGGGGACAGGCAGGGGACACCATATATTTT. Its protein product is CAWSVRGQAGDTIYF.

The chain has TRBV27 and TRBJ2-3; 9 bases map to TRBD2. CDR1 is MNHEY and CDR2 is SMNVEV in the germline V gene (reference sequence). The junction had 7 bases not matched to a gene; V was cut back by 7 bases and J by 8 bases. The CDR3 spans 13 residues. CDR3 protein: CASTAGGLGTQYF. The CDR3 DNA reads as TGTGCCAGCACGGCGGGGGGGCTAGGTACGCAGTATTTT.